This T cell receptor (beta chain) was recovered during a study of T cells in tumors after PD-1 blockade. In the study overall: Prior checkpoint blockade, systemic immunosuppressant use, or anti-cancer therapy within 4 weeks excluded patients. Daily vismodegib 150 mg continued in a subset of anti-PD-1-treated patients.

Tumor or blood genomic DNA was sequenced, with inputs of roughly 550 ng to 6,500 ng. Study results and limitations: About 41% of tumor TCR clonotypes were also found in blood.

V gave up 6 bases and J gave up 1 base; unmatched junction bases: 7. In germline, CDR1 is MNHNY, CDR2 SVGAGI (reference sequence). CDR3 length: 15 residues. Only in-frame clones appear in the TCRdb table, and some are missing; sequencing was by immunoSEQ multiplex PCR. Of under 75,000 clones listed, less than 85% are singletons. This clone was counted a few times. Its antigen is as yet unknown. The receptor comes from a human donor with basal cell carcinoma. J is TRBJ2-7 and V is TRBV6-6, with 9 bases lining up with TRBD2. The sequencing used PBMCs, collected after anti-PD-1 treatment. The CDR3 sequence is CASSFSGGGSYEQYF. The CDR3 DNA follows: TGTGCCAGCAGCTTTAGCGGGGGTGGATCCTACGAGCAGTACTTC.